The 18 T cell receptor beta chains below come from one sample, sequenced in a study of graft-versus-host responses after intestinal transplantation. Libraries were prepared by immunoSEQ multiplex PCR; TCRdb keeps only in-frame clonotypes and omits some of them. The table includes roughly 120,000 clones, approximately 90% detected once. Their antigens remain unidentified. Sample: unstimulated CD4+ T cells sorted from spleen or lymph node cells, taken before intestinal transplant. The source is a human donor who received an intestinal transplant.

The CDR3: CASSLNSGQGNQPQHF. CDR3 nucleotides: TGTGCCAGCAGCTTAAACTCGGGACAGGGGAATCAGCCCCAGCATTTT. J is TRBJ1-5 and V is TRBV7-9; TRBD1 matches at 10 bases. V lost 2 bases, J lost 4 bases, and 5 bases stayed unmatched. CDR3 length equals 16 residues. Germline V CDR1 and CDR2: SEHNR, FQNEAQ (reference sequence).

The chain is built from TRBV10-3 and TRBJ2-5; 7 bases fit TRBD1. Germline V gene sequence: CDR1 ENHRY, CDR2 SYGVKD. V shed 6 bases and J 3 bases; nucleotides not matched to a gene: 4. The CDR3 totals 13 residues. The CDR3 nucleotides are TGTGCCATCAGATCCGGACAGGAAGAGACCCAGTACTTC. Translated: CAIRSGQEETQYF.

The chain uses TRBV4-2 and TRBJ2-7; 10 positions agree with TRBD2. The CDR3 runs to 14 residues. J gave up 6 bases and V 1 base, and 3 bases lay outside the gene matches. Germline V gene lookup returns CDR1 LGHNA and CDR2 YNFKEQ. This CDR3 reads CASSQAAGGLEQYF. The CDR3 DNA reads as TGTGCCAGCAGCCAAGCAGCGGGAGGGCTCGAGCAGTACTTC.

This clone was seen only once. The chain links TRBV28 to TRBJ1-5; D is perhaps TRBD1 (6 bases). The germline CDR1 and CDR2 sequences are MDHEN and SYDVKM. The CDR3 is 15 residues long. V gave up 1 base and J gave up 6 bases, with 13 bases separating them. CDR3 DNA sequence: TGTGCCAGCAGTTTATCTGGGGGCGCGGGTCAGCCCCAGCATTTT. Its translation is CASSLSGGAGQPQHF.

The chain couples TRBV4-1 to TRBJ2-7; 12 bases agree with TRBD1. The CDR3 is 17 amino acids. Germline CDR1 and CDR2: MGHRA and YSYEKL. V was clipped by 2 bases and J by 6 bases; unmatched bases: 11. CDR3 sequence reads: CASSQHYTGQGASEQYF. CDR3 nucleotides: TGCGCCAGCAGCCAACATTACACGGGACAGGGGGCGAGCGAGCAGTACTTC.

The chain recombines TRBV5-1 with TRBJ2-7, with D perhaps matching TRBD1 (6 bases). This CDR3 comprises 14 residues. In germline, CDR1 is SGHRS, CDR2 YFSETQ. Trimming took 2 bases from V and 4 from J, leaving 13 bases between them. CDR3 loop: CASSLTGTRYEQYF. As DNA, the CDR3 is TGCGCCAGCAGCTTAACCGGGACACGTTACGAGCAGTACTTC.

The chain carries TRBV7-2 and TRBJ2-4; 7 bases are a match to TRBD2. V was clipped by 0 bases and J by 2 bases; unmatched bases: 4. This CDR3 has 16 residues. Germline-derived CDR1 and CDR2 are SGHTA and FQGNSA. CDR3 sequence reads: CASSLAGGSTKNIQYF. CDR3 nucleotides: TGTGCCAGCAGCTTAGCGGGGGGGAGTACCAAAAACATTCAGTACTTC.

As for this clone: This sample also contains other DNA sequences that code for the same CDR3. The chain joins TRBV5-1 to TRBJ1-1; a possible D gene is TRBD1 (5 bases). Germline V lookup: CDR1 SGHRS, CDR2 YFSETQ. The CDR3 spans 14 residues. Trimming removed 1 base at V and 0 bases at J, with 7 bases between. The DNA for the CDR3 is TGCGCCAGCAGCTTGACAGGCCTGAACACTGAAGCTTTCTTT. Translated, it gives CASSLTGLNTEAFF.

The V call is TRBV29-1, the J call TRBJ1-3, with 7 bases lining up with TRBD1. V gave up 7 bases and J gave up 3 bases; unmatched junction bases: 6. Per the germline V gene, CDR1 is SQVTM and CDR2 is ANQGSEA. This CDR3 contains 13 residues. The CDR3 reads CSATPGGGNTIYF. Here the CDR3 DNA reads TGCAGCGCTACGCCAGGGGGTGGAAACACCATATATTTT.

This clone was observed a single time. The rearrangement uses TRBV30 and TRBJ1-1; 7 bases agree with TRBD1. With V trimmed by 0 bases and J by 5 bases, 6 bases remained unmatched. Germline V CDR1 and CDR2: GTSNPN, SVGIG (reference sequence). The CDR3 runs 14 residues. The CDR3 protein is CAWSVRQGRTEAFF. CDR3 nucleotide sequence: TGTGCCTGGAGTGTCCGACAGGGAAGAACTGAAGCTTTCTTT.

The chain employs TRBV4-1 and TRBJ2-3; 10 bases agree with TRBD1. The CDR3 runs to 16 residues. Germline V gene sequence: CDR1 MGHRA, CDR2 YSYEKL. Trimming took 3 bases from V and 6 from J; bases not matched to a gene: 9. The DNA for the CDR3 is TGCGCCAGCAGCCAGGTCGACAGGGGGCTATGGGATACGCAGTATTTT. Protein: CASSQVDRGLWDTQYF.

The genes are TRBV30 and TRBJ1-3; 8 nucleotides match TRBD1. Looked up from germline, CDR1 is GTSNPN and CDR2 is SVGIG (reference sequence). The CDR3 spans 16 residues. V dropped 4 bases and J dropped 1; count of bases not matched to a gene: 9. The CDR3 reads CAWNIQGATSGNTIYF. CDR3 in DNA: TGTGCCTGGAATATCCAGGGGGCAACGTCTGGAAACACCATATATTTT.

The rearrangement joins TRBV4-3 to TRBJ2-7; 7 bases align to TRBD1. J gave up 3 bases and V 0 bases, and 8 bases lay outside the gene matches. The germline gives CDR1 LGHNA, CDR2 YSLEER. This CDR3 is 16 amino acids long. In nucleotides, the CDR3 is TGCGCCAGCAGCCAAGAGGCCGCAGGGACAGACTACGAGCAGTACTTC. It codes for CASSQEAAGTDYEQYF.

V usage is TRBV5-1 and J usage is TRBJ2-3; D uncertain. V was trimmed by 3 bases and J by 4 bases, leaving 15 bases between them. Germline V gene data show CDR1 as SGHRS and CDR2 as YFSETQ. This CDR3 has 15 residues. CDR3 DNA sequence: TGCGCCAGCAGCTCTGGCCTCTATAGCCCAGATACGCAGTATTTT. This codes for CASSSGLYSPDTQYF.

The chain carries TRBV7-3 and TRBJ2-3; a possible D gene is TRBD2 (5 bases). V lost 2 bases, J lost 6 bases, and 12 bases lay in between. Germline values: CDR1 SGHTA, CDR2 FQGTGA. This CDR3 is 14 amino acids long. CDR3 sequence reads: CASSLDGSWDTQYF. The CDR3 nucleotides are TGTGCCAGCAGCTTAGATGGGAGTTGGGATACGCAGTATTTT.

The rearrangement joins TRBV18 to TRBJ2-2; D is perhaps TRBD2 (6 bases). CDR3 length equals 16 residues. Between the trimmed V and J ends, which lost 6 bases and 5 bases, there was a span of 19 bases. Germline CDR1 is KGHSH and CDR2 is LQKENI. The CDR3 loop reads CASSNRLVGSTGELFF. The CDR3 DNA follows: TGTGCCAGCTCTAACCGACTAGTAGGGTCAACCGGGGAGCTGTTTTTT.

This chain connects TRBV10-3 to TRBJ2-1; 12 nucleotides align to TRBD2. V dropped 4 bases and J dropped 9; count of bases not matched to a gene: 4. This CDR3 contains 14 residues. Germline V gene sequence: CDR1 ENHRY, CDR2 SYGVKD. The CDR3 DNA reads TGTGCCATCAGTGGACTAGCGGGAGTGGGTGAGCAGTTCTTC. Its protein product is CAISGLAGVGEQFF.

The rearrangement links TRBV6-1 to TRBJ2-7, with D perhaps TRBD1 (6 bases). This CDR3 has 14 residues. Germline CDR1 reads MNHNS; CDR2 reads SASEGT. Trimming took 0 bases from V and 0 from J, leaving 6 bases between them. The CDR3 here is CASSEAGHSYEQYF. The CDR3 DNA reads TGTGCCAGCAGTGAAGCGGGACACTCCTACGAGCAGTACTTC.